Each of the 28 T cell receptor beta chains below was sequenced from the same sample in a study of blood T cell repertoires in COVID-19. Assay: immunoSEQ multiplex PCR; the TCRdb copy retains only in-frame clones and omits some. The data show about 180,000 clones, about three quarters seen once. Sequenced material: peripheral blood. These receptors were taken from a woman in her sixties or seventies with acute or convalescent COVID-19.

This clone occurred a few times. The J gene is TRBJ2-7, the V gene TRBV2; no firm D call. Germline V gene data show CDR1 as SNHLY and CDR2 as FYNNEI. V lost 3 bases to trimming and J lost 6 bases, with 15 bases between them. This CDR3 comprises 14 residues. This CDR3 is CASSDLAYQVEQYF. The CDR3 region has the DNA TGTGCCAGCAGTGATTTGGCGTATCAGGTCGAGCAGTACTTC.

The chain links TRBV7-8 to TRBJ2-7; 8 nucleotides agree with TRBD1. Germline V gene lookup returns CDR1 SGHVS and CDR2 FQNEAQ. This CDR3 spans 15 amino acids. J lost 0 bases, V lost 4 bases, and 5 bases had no gene match. CDR3 protein: CASSSAGQVSYEQYF. As DNA, the CDR3 is TGTGCCAGCAGCTCTGCGGGACAGGTCTCCTACGAGCAGTACTTC.

V usage is TRBV27 and J usage is TRBJ1-2, with 8 positions matching TRBD1. V dropped 7 bases and J dropped 8; count of bases not matched to a gene: 9. The CDR3 length is 13 residues. The germline V gene has CDR1 MNHEY and CDR2 SMNVEV (reference sequence). The CDR3 loop is CASKYQGAGGYTF. CDR3 bases: TGTGCCAGCAAGTATCAGGGGGCGGGGGGCTACACCTTC.

The chain joins TRBV4-1 to TRBJ1-4, with D possibly matching TRBD1 (6 bases). This CDR3 has 17 residues. V was cut by 3 bases and J by 7 bases, with 21 bases left in between. The V gene's germline CDR1 is MGHRA and CDR2 YSYEKL. CDR3 sequence: CASSQGVARGRGEKLFF. DNA for the CDR3: TGCGCCAGCAGCCAGGGGGTCGCCAGGGGCCGAGGTGAAAAACTGTTTTTT.

The genes are TRBV2 and TRBJ2-1; the D gene is possibly TRBD2 (5 bases). There are 15 residues in the CDR3. V shed 4 bases and J shed 2 bases, with 12 bases lying between them. From germline, CDR1 is SNHLY and CDR2 FYNNEI. The CDR3 nucleotides are TGTGCCAGCAGTGGCGGGCAGATTACCTACAATGAGCAGTTCTTC. Translated: CASSGGQITYNEQFF.

The chain employs TRBV18 and TRBJ2-2, with 10 bases identical to TRBD1. V gave up 5 bases and J gave up 3 bases; unmatched junction bases: 9. Germline V gene sequence: CDR1 KGHSH, CDR2 LQKENI. CDR3 length equals 17 residues. In DNA, the CDR3 is TGTGCCAGCTCAACGGCGGGACAGGGGTTGCACACCGGGGAGCTGTTTTTT. Translation gives CASSTAGQGLHTGELFF. The whole variable domain, remainder taken from reference TRBV18 and TRBJ2-2, is NAGVMQNPRHLVRRRGQEARLRCSPMKGHSHVYWYRQLPEEGLKFMVYLQKENIIDESGMPKERFSAEFPKEGPSILRIQQVVRGDSAAYFCASSTAGQGLHTGELFFGEGSRLTVL.

This chain links TRBV4-1 with TRBJ2-7; tentative D call: TRBD2 (7 bases). The CDR3 is 17 residues long. Trimming left V 1 base short and J 2 bases short, with 18 bases between. Germline assignment: CDR1 MGHRA and CDR2 YSYEKL. In DNA, the CDR3 is TGCGCCAGCAGCCAAGGGGGGGGGCAGGGCCTTCCCTACGAGCAGTACTTC. Amino acids: CASSQGGGQGLPYEQYF.

This chain links TRBV15 with TRBJ2-7; 8 bases map to TRBD2. The CDR3 covers 15 residues. Germline lookup yields CDR1 LNHNV and CDR2 YYDKDF (reference sequence). With 1 base clipped from V and 6 bases from J, the junction kept 8 bases outside the gene matches. CDR3 nucleotide sequence: TGTGCCACCAGCAGAGTGCCCGGACTAGCCGGCGAGCAGTACTTC. It specifies CATSRVPGLAGEQYF.

This clone has more than one count but fewer than ten. The rearrangement uses TRBV19 and TRBJ1-5; D uncertain. This CDR3 has 15 amino acids. V was shortened by 3 bases and J by 3 bases, with 12 bases between the two germline ends. Germline lookup yields CDR1 LNHDA and CDR2 SQIVND (reference sequence). The CDR3 coding sequence is TGTGCCAGTAGTATTCAACCCGGGTTCAATCAGCCCCAGCATTTT. Protein product: CASSIQPGFNQPQHF. The variable domain in full, with the rest retrieved from reference TRBV19 and TRBJ1-5, is DGGITQSPKYLFRKEGQNVTLSCEQNLNHDAMYWYRQDPGQGLRLIYYSQIVNDFQKGDIAEGYSVSREKKESFPLTVTSAQKNPTAFYLCASSIQPGFNQPQHFGDGTRLSIL.

This clone was counted between two and nine times. The chain uses TRBV28 and TRBJ1-5, with a tentative D call TRBD1 (6 bases). Germline-derived CDR1 and CDR2 are MDHEN and SYDVKM. Trimming removed 11 bases at V and 7 bases at J, with 21 bases between. The CDR3 runs 14 residues. In DNA form, the CDR3 reads TGTGCCTGTTGGGGGGGGGCTCAAAACCAGCCCCAGCATTTT. Translating gives CACWGGAQNQPQHF.

V usage is TRBV2 and J usage is TRBJ1-2, with 8 bases matching TRBD1. V was clipped by 3 bases and J by 3 bases; unmatched bases: 3. In germline, CDR1 is SNHLY, CDR2 FYNNEI. The CDR3 runs 14 residues. CDR3 protein: CASSDQGADYGYTF. CDR3 coding DNA: TGTGCCAGCAGTGATCAGGGGGCCGACTATGGCTACACCTTC.

The rearrangement uses TRBV14 and TRBJ2-7; the match to TRBD1 covers 9 bases. This CDR3 is 19 amino acids long. Trimming removed 4 bases from V and 1 base from J; junction bases left unmatched: 17. Germline-derived CDR1 and CDR2 are SGHDN and FVKESK. CDR3 in amino acids: CASSPEPGQGKTLSYEQYF. CDR3 in DNA: TGTGCCAGCAGCCCAGAACCGGGACAGGGAAAGACCTTATCCTACGAGCAGTACTTC.

The chain is built from TRBV2 and TRBJ2-1, with a possible D match to TRBD2 (6 bases). CDR3 length: 15 amino acids. V was trimmed by 1 base and J by 4 bases, leaving 11 bases between them. Per the germline V gene, CDR1 is SNHLY and CDR2 is FYNNEI. CDR3 nucleotide sequence: TGTGCCAGCAGTGAAGTCGGGAGACCGTACAATGAGCAGTTCTTC. This gives the protein CASSEVGRPYNEQFF.

The gene calls are TRBV3-1 (or the pseudogene TRBV3-2) and TRBJ2-7; possible D gene TRBD1, 5 bases. The V end lost 1 base, the J end lost 1 base, and 11 bases lay between the germline ends. This CDR3 is built from 15 residues. The germline CDR1 and CDR2 sequences are LGHDT and YNNKEL (reference sequence). This CDR3 reads CASSQGGVRSYEQYF. The DNA of the CDR3 is TGTGCCAGCAGCCAAGGGGGCGTACGGTCCTACGAGCAGTACTTC.

The rearrangement uses TRBV2 and TRBJ1-6, with D possibly TRBD1 on 5 matching bases. There are 15 residues in the CDR3. Trimming took 7 bases from V and 10 from J, leaving 20 bases between them. Germline V gene sequence: CDR1 SNHLY, CDR2 FYNNEI. CDR3 protein: CASKIRVSRGSPLHF. The CDR3 nucleotides are TGTGCCAGCAAAATCCGAGTTTCTAGGGGCTCACCCCTCCACTTT.

This rearrangement joins TRBV7-6 to TRBJ2-3, with no clear D. The CDR3 runs 14 residues. Between the trimmed V and J ends, which lost 5 bases and 7 bases, there was a span of 16 bases. In germline, CDR1 is SGHVS, CDR2 FNYEAQ. The CDR3 loop reads CASSISSPAHTQYF. The CDR3 DNA follows: TGTGCCAGCAGCATTAGTAGTCCAGCGCATACGCAGTATTTT.

This clone showed up just a few times. The J gene is TRBJ2-3, the V gene TRBV15; D is unclear. V gave up 6 bases and J gave up 0 bases, with 16 bases separating them. CDR1 and CDR2 from the germline V gene are LNHNV and YYDKDF (reference sequence). This CDR3 contains 16 residues. The CDR3 nucleotides read TGTGCCACCAGAGCTTATAGAGGCGGAAGCACAGATACGCAGTATTTT. Amino acids: CATRAYRGGSTDTQYF.

This CDR3 reads CASSTRVNTGYGYTF. The CDR3 coding sequence is TGTGCCAGTAGTACGAGAGTAAATACGGGCTATGGCTACACCTTC. The chain links TRBV19 to TRBJ1-2; D unclear. The V gene lost 4 bases and the J gene lost 4 bases, with 16 bases spanning the gap. Germline loops: CDR1 LNHDA, CDR2 SQIVND (reference sequence). The CDR3 is 15 residues long.

The chain has TRBV23-1 and TRBJ2-7, with 11 bases matching TRBD1. TRBV23-1 is assigned to the ORF class and has an uncertain function. The V and J ends lost 8 bases and 5 bases, in that order; junction bases with no gene match: 17. The CDR3 runs 17 residues. The CDR3: CASGKPSDRGQVDEQYF. The DNA of the CDR3 is TGCGCCAGCGGGAAGCCCTCGGACAGGGGGCAGGTCGACGAGCAGTACTTC.

The CDR3 reads CAISPQGGQGVSETQYF. The DNA for the CDR3 is TGTGCCATCAGCCCCCAGGGAGGACAGGGGGTATCGGAGACCCAGTACTTC. The rearrangement uses TRBV10-3 and TRBJ2-5; 10 bases are shared with TRBD1. The V gene's germline CDR1 is ENHRY and CDR2 SYGVKD. The J segment lost 5 bases and the V segment lost 6 bases, leaving 15 bases of the junction unmatched. The CDR3 is 17 amino acids.

The J gene is TRBJ2-7, the V gene TRBV5-1; TRBD1 matches 9 bases. This CDR3 region has 14 residues. Germline lookup yields CDR1 SGHRS and CDR2 YFSETQ. After removal of 4 bases from V and 6 bases from J, the junction contained 8 bases not matched to a gene. CDR3 in DNA: TGCGCCAGCAGCCCCCGGACAGGGGAAGGCGAGCAGTACTTC. The encoded protein is CASSPRTGEGEQYF.

This clone was seen more than once but under ten times. The gene calls are TRBV7-2 and TRBJ2-1; possible D gene TRBD2, 6 bases. The CDR3 consists of 16 residues. CDR1 is SGHTA and CDR2 is FQGNSA in the germline V gene. Trimming removed 3 bases from V and 8 bases from J, with 20 bases in between. The CDR3 here is CASSFGKLAGIDEQFF. CDR3 bases: TGTGCCAGCAGCTTCGGGAAACTAGCTGGAATCGATGAGCAGTTCTTC.

The chain employs TRBV5-1 and TRBJ2-1, with TRBD1 matching over 9 bases. In germline, CDR1 is SGHRS, CDR2 YFSETQ. This CDR3 is built from 18 residues. V lost 0 bases, J lost 0 bases, and 7 bases stayed unmatched. This CDR3 is CASSLDGQGFLSYNEQFF. The DNA for the CDR3 is TGCGCCAGCAGCTTGGATGGACAGGGGTTCCTCTCCTACAATGAGCAGTTCTTC.

The chain couples TRBV10-2 to TRBJ1-5; 7 bases line up with TRBD1. The length of the CDR3 is 14 residues. The germline gives CDR1 WSHSY, CDR2 SAAADI. After removal of 7 bases from V and 8 bases from J, the junction contained 11 bases not matched to a gene. The CDR3 DNA follows: TGCGCCAGCACTTCAGGAGGGGGCTTAAAGCCCCAGCATTTT. Its protein product is CASTSGGGLKPQHF.

The CDR3 here is CASFRGRVYNEQFF. CDR3 sequence (DNA): TGTGCCAGCTTCCGCGGGAGGGTCTACAATGAGCAGTTCTTC. V is TRBV2 and J is TRBJ2-1, with 9 bases aligning to TRBD2. The trim removed 8 bases at V and 3 bases at J, leaving 5 bases unmatched. CDR3 length equals 14 residues. Germline lookup yields CDR1 SNHLY and CDR2 FYNNEI.

This clone was picked up one time. The rearrangement joins TRBV25-1 to TRBJ2-1; TRBD2 is a possible D gene (6 bases). The V gene lost 2 bases and the J gene lost 10 bases, with 18 bases spanning the gap. The CDR3 covers 15 residues. CDR1 and CDR2 from the germline V gene are MGHDK and SYGVNS. CDR3 DNA: TGTGCCAGCAGTGAAAGCGGAGGGCTAGCCGGCGAGCAGTTCTTC. It translates to CASSESGGLAGEQFF.

The rearrangement links TRBV10-3 to TRBJ1-2, with D unclear. The V and J ends lost 0 bases and 1 base respectively, with 15 bases between them. CDR1 is ENHRY, CDR2 SYGVKD, per germline. The CDR3 covers 17 residues. DNA of the CDR3: TGTGCCATCAGTGAGTCGGGTGGGCAGAGCCTTAACTATGGCTACACCTTC. It codes for CAISESGGQSLNYGYTF.

The rearrangement uses TRBV18 and TRBJ1-6; D gene ambiguous. This CDR3 region has 15 residues. Trimming shortened V by 6 bases and J by 4 bases, and 13 bases separated the two germline ends. The V gene's germline CDR1 is KGHSH and CDR2 LQKENI. The CDR3 nucleotides are TGTGCCAGCTCGCCTGCGGAGGCGTATAATTCACCCCTCCACTTT. Protein: CASSPAEAYNSPLHF. Supplemented by reference TRBV18 and TRBJ1-6, the full variable domain reads NAGVMQNPRHLVRRRGQEARLRCSPMKGHSHVYWYRQLPEEGLKFMVYLQKENIIDESGMPKERFSAEFPKEGPSILRIQQVVRGDSAAYFCASSPAEAYNSPLHFGNGTRLTVT.